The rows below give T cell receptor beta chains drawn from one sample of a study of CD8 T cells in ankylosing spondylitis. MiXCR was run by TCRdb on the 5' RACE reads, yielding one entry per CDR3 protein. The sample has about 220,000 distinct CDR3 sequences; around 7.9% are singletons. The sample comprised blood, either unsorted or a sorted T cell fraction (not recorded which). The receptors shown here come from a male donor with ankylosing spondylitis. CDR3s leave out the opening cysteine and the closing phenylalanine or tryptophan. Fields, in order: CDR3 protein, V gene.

CDR3: ASSLRGTHQHPRSSYNEQF
V: TRBV7-6

CDR3: SARDQSQGDTGELF
V: TRBV20-1

CDR3: ASSHTGDYGYT
V: TRBV4-1

CDR3: ASSLAEGPYEKLF
V: TRBV7-2

CDR3: ASSQDTVGWGNQPQH
V: TRBV4-3

CDR3: ASSLSRGYTEAF
V: TRBV7-3

CDR3: AISIAVGGSYEQY
V: TRBV10-3

CDR3: ASSYSISQTGELF
V: TRBV6-5

CDR3: ASSATYQPQH
V: TRBV7-9

CDR3: ASSYGSPISGNTIY
V: TRBV4-1

CDR3: ASSSDRVRYEQY
V: TRBV5-1

CDR3: ASSVGQGAGQPQH
V: TRBV9

CDR3: ASSVERTSGYEQF
V: TRBV9

CDR3: AISESTSGRAYEQY
V: TRBV10-3

CDR3: SARDLSRTSYNEQF
V: TRBV20-1

CDR3: ASSSPGGQLEQY
V: TRBV7-9

CDR3: ASSQSMGKLF
V: TRBV6-5

CDR3: SARDATRFQDKPYEQY
V: TRBV20-1

CDR3: ASSLARGTGGSYEQY
V: TRBV12-3/TRBV12-4

CDR3: ASSHKGFQETQY
V: TRBV28

CDR3: ASSPGQTGDGNQPQH
V: TRBV4-2

CDR3: ASSLHGKSLGEQY
V: TRBV27

CDR3: ASSGLAGAYTQY
V: TRBV19

CDR3: ASSPGTSSYNSPLH
V: TRBV6-1

CDR3: ASSASGGTQETQY
V: TRBV9

CDR3: ASSEEMSGASGRIRTDTQY
V: TRBV6-1

CDR3: ASSATGGATEAF
V: TRBV12-3/TRBV12-4

CDR3: SVLRNTEAF
V: TRBV29-1